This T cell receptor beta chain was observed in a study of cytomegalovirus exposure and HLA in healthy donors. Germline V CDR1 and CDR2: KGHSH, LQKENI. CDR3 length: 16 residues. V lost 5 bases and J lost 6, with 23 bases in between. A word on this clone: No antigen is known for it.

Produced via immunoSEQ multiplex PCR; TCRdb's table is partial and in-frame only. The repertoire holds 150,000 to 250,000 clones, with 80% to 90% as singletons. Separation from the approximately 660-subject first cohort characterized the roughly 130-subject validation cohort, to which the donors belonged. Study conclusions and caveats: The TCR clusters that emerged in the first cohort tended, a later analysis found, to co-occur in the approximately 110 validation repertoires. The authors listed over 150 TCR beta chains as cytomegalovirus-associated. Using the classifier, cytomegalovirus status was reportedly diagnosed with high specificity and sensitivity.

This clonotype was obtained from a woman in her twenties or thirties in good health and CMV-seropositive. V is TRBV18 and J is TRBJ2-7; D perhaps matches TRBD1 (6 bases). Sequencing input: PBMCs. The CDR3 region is CASSTNSRAIGGEQYF. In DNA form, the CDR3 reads TGTGCCAGCTCAACAAACAGCCGAGCCATAGGGGGCGAGCAGTACTTC.